The 17 T cell receptor beta chains listed next were all sequenced from one sample in a study of cytomegalovirus exposure and HLA in healthy donors. PCR was performed using 60 Vbeta and 13 Jbeta primers. Sequencing was performed with immunoSEQ multiplex PCR; in TCRdb, only in-frame clones are kept and a portion is missing. This sample carries about 180,000 clones, around 80% of them seen once, and the ten largest clones take around 5.4%. Sample: PBMCs. The receptors come from a middle-aged man in good health and CMV-seronegative.

The V gene is TRBV6-5, the J gene TRBJ1-3, with TRBD1 matching 7 bases. Per germline, CDR1 MNHEY and CDR2 SVGAGI. The CDR3 spans 15 residues. The junction had 5 bases not matched to a gene; V was cut back by 6 bases and J by 0 bases. The CDR3 bases are TGTGCCAGCAGGCCTGGACAGGCCTCTGGAAACACCATATATTTT. This codes for CASRPGQASGNTIYF.

The chain uses TRBV5-8 and TRBJ2-5; TRBD2 matches 13 bases. CDR1 and CDR2 from the germline V gene are SGHTS and YDEGEE. Trimming cost V 4 bases and J 5 bases; bases outside gene matches: 5. There are 15 residues in the CDR3. DNA for the CDR3: TGTGCCAGCAGCCCGGGACTAGCGGGACACGAGACCCAGTACTTC. Protein: CASSPGLAGHETQYF.

The chain employs TRBV9 and TRBJ1-1; TRBD1 agrees at 9 bases. With 6 bases clipped from V and 4 bases from J, the junction kept 7 bases outside the gene matches. The CDR3 has 14 residues. Per the germline V gene, CDR1 is SGDLS and CDR2 is YYNGEE. The CDR3 nucleotides read TGTGCCAGCAACCGACAGGGGGACCGCACTGAAGCTTTCTTT. This encodes CASNRQGDRTEAFF. The full variable domain, its missing parts supplied by reference TRBV9 and TRBJ1-1, is DSGVTQTPKHLITATGQRVTLRCSPRSGDLSVYWYQQSLDQGLQFLIQYYNGEERAKGNILERFSAQQFPDLHSELNLSSLELGDSALYFCASNRQGDRTEAFFGQGTRLTVV.

The chain uses TRBV5-1 and TRBJ1-4; D unresolved. Trimming removed 1 base from V and 3 bases from J, with 13 bases in between. CDR3 length: 16 residues. CDR1 is SGHRS and CDR2 is YFSETQ in the germline V gene. As DNA, the CDR3 is TGCGCCAGCAGCTTGCCGACGGGAGCCCCTAATGAAAAACTGTTTTTT. This sequence encodes CASSLPTGAPNEKLFF.

As to this clone: At one end the junction does not follow the germline gene, possibly because of a read error. The chain has TRBV7-9 and TRBJ2-5, with 7 bases fitting TRBD2. This CDR3 is 12 amino acids long. Germline V lookup: CDR1 SEHNR, CDR2 FQNEAQ (reference sequence). The CDR3 reads CSSSWGGEAQYF. DNA for the CDR3: TGTTCCAGCAGCTGGGGGGGGGAAGCCCAGTACTTC.

The chain joins TRBV27 to TRBJ1-1; TRBD1 agrees at 7 bases. Germline trimming cut 4 bases from V and 4 bases from J; bases unmatched to any gene: 6. Germline loops: CDR1 MNHEY, CDR2 SMNVEV (reference sequence). The CDR3 runs 14 residues. The CDR3 nucleotides read TGTGCCAGCAGTTCCACAGGGGCGGGCACTGAAGCTTTCTTT. Translated, it gives CASSSTGAGTEAFF.

In its sample, this clone was seen a few times. The CDR3 DNA reads as TGTGCCAGCAGCGTAGTGGACAGGGAGTTCTCTGGGGCCAACGTCCTGACTTTC. Encoded protein: CASSVVDREFSGANVLTF. The gene calls are TRBV6-4 and TRBJ2-6, with 8 nucleotides matching TRBD1. Germline V gene lookup returns CDR1 MRHNA and CDR2 SNTAGT. V lost 6 bases and J lost 0; bases outside the gene matches: 10. This CDR3 is built from 18 residues.

This clone was seen a few times. The rearrangement joins TRBV30 to TRBJ2-5, with 7 bases identical to TRBD2. V dropped 4 bases and J dropped 5; count of bases not matched to a gene: 10. The germline V gene encodes CDR1 GTSNPN and CDR2 SVGIG (reference sequence). The CDR3 is made up of 14 amino acids. CDR3 in amino acids: CAWIGGGSWETQYF. The CDR3 DNA sequence: TGTGCCTGGATAGGTGGCGGGAGTTGGGAGACCCAGTACTTC.

This clone was recorded a few times. This sequence joins TRBV7-2 and TRBJ2-5, with 8 bases aligning to TRBD2. The J call may be in error: the DNA end matches TRBJ2-7 better. Germline V gene sequence: CDR1 SGHTA, CDR2 FQGNSA. The CDR3 length is 14 residues. The CDR3 is CASSLSGSNYEQYF. CDR3 bases: TGTGCCAGCAGCCTGAGCGGGAGTAACTACGAGCAGTACTTC.

This rearrangement joins TRBV2 to TRBJ2-7; D possibly corresponds to TRBD1 (6 bases). Germline-derived CDR1 and CDR2 are SNHLY and FYNNEI. CDR3 length equals 11 residues. Between the trimmed V and J ends, which lost 7 bases and 4 bases, there was a span of 8 bases. CDR3 region: CASNGQYEQYF. CDR3 DNA: TGTGCCAGCAATGGACAGTACGAGCAGTACTTC.

This clone was picked up one time. This chain joins TRBV27 and TRBJ1-1, with D perhaps TRBD1 (5 bases). Trimming removed 1 base at V and 3 bases at J, with 15 bases between. Germline V gene lookup returns CDR1 MNHEY and CDR2 SMNVEV (reference sequence). The CDR3 spans 16 residues. The CDR3 bases are TGTGCCAGCAGTTTATTTACAGGTTCGCGCTACACTGAAGCTTTCTTT. Translated, it gives CASSLFTGSRYTEAFF.

This clone has a single count. The chain employs TRBV9 and TRBJ2-2; 9 bases line up with TRBD2. Germline V gene sequence: CDR1 SGDLS, CDR2 YYNGEE. V shed 8 bases and J 3 bases; nucleotides not matched to a gene: 8. The CDR3 is 15 amino acids. CDR3 DNA: TGTGCCAGTTATGGCGGGGGGGTCGACACCGGGGAGCTGTTTTTT. Translated: CASYGGGVDTGELFF.

The V and J genes are TRBV6-5 and TRBJ1-2, with D possibly matching TRBD1 (5 bases). Germline lookup yields CDR1 MNHEY and CDR2 SVGAGI. The CDR3 extends over 13 amino acids. CDR3 amino acids: CAAGRGRNYGYTF. CDR3 nucleotide sequence: TGTGCTGCGGGTCGGGGGAGGAACTATGGCTACACCTTC.

This clone was seen just once. This chain links TRBV9 with TRBJ2-6, with 7 bases aligning to TRBD1. The length of the CDR3 is 19 residues. With 0 bases clipped from V and 1 base from J, the junction kept 10 bases outside the gene matches. Germline CDR1 and CDR2: SGDLS and YYNGEE. In nucleotides, the CDR3 is TGTGCCAGCAGCGTAGGAGTAGGGGGCAGGTCATCTGGGGCCAACGTCCTGACTTTC. Translating it yields CASSVGVGGRSSGANVLTF.

The CDR3 spells CSVEDPLAGYGYTF. As DNA, the CDR3 is TGCAGCGTTGAAGATCCATTGGCGGGTTATGGCTACACCTTC. This chain links TRBV29-1 with TRBJ1-2; D is unresolved. The CDR3 contains 14 residues. V was trimmed by 0 bases and J by 5 bases, leaving 13 bases between them. Germline CDR1 reads SQVTM; CDR2 reads ANQGSEA.

This chain uses TRBV2 with TRBJ2-2; perhaps TRBD2 as D (5 bases). Germline lookup yields CDR1 SNHLY and CDR2 FYNNEI. This CDR3 spans 13 amino acids. V was cut by 6 bases and J by 7 bases, with 12 bases left in between. This CDR3 is CASRQERDGELFF. The CDR3 DNA is TGTGCCAGCAGGCAGGAGAGGGACGGGGAGCTGTTTTTT.

This sequence joins TRBV5-1 and TRBJ1-1; D ambiguous. CDR3 size: 14 residues. Germline-derived CDR1 and CDR2 are SGHRS and YFSETQ. V lost 0 bases and J 1 base, leaving 7 bases between the germline ends. This CDR3 reads CASSLANRNTEAFF. CDR3 DNA: TGCGCCAGCAGCTTGGCCAACAGGAACACTGAAGCTTTCTTT.